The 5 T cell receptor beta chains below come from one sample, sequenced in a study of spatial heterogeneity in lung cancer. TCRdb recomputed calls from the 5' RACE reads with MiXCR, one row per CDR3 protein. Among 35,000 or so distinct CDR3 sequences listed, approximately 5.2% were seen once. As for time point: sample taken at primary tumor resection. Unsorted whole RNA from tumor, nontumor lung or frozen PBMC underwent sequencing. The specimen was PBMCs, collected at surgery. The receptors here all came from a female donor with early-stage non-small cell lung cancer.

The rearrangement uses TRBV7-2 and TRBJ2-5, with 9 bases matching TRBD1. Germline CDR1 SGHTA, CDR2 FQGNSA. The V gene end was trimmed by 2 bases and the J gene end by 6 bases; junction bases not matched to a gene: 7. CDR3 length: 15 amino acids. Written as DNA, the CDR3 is TGTGCCAGCAGCTTATCACAGGGGGCAGCCCAGACCCAGTACTTC. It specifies CASSLSQGAAQTQYF. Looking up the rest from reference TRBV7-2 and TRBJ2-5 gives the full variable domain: GAGVSQSPSNKVTEKGKDVELRCDPISGHTALYWYRQSLGQGLEFLIYFQGNSAPDKSGLPSDRFSAERTGGSVSTLTIQRTQQEDSAVYLCASSLSQGAAQTQYFGPGTRLLVL.

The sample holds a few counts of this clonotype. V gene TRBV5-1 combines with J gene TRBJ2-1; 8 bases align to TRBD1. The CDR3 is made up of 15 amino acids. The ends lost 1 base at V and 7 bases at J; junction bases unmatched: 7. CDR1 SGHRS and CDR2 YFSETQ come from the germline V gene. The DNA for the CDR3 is TGCGCCAGCAGCTTGTTCCCAGGGGGCAAGAATGAGCAGTTCTTC. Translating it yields CASSLFPGGKNEQFF.

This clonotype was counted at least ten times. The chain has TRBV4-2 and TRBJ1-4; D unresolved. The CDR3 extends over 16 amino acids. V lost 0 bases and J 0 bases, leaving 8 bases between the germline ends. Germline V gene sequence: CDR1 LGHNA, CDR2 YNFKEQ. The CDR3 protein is CASSQERAATNEKLFF. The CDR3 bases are TGTGCCAGCAGCCAAGAGAGGGCCGCAACTAATGAAAAACTGTTTTTT.

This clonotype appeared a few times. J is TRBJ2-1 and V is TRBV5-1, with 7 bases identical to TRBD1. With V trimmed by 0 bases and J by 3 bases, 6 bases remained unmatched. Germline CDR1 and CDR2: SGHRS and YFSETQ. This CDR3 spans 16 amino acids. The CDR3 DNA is TGCGCCAGCAGCTTGGATGAAGGGGGCAACTACAATGAGCAGTTCTTC. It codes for CASSLDEGGNYNEQFF.

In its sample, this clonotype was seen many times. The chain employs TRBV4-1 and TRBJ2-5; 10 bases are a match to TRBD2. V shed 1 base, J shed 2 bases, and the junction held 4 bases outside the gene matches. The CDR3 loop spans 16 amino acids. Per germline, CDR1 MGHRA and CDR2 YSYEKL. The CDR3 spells CASSQAVLAGQETQYF. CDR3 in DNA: TGCGCCAGCAGCCAAGCCGTACTAGCGGGGCAAGAGACCCAGTACTTC.